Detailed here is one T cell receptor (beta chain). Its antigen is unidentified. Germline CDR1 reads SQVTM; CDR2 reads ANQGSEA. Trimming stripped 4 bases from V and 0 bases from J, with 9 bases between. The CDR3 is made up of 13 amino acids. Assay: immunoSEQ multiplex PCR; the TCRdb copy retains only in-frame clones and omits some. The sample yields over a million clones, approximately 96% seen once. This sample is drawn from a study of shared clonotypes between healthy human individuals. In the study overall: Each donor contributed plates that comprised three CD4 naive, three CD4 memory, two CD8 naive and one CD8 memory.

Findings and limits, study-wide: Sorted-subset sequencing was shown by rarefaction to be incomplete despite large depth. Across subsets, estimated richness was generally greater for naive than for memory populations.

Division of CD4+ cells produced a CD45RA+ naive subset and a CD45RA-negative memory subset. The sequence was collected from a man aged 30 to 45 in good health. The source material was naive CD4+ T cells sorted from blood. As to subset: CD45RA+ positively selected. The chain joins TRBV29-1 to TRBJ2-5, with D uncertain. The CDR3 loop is CSVGATDQETQYF. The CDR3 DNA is TGCAGCGTTGGAGCCACAGACCAAGAGACCCAGTACTTC.